This T cell receptor beta chain was found in a study of blood T cell repertoires in COVID-19. The wider study: Spain, Italy and the United States supplied samples that represented acute and convalescent COVID-19. PBMCs, B-cell-depleted T cells, or T cells provided the cDNA or gDNA that made up the material.

As handled by the study authors: By means of reference gene primer amplification, nucleated cell counts were estimated. Repertoires were generated with immunoSEQ multiplex PCR, while TCRdb's copy carries only in-frame clones and drops some. V and J calls and clone size are copied from that table; D and trimming were computed from the DNA. The sample records roughly 99,000 clones, roughly 88% being singletons. V lost 3 bases to trimming and J lost 6 bases, with 11 bases between them. The CDR3 consists of 13 residues. Germline assignment: CDR1 LNHDA and CDR2 SQIVND (reference sequence). The source is a man over 45 with active or convalescent COVID-19. Sequencing was performed on peripheral blood. The chain uses TRBV19 and TRBJ1-1; a weak D match, TRBD1 (6 bases). The CDR3 nucleotides are TGTGCCAGTAGTATCTTGCAGGGGTCTGAAGCTTTCTTT. It translates to CASSILQGSEAFF.